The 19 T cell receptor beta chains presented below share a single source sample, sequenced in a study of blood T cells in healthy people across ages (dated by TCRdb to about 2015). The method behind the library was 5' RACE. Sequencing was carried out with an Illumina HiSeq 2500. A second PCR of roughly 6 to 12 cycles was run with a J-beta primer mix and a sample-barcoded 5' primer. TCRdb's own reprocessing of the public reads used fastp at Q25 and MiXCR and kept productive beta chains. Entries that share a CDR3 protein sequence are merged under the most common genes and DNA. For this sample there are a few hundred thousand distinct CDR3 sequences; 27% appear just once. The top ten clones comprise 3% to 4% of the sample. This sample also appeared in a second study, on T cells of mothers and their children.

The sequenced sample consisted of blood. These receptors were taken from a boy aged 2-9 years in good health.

Here the CDR3 reads CASSSWTSGRALSTDTQYF. The CDR3 DNA is TGTGCCAGCAGCTCATGGACTAGCGGGAGGGCCTTGAGCACAGATACGCAGTATTTT. The V call is TRBV7-2, the J call TRBJ2-3; TRBD2 aligns across 15 bases. V lost 4 bases and J lost 0; bases outside the gene matches: 8. This CDR3 is built from 19 residues. Per the germline V gene, CDR1 is SGHTA and CDR2 is FQGNSA.

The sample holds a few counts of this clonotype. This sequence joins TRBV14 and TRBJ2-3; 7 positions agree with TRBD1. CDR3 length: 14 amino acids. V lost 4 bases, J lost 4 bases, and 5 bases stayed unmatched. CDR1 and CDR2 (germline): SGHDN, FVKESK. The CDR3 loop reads CASSRTGAADTQYF. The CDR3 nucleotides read TGTGCCAGCAGCCGAACAGGGGCGGCAGATACGCAGTATTTT.

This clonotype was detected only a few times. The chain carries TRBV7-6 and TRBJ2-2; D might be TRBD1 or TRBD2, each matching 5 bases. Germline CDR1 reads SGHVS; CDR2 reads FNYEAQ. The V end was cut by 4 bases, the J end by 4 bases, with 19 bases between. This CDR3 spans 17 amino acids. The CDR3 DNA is TGTGCCAGCAGCTCGAGGGACCCTTGGACGTCCACCGGGGAGCTGTTTTTT. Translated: CASSSRDPWTSTGELFF.

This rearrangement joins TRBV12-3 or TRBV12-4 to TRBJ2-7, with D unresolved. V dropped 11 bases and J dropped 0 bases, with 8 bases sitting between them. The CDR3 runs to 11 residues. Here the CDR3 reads CAVVVSYEQYF. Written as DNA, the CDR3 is TGTGCCGTGGTGGTCTCCTACGAGCAGTACTTC.

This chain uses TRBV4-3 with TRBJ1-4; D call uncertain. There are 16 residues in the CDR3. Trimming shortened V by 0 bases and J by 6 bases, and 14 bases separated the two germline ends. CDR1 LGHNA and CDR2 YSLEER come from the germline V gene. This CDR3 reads CASSQEVGNQDEKLFF. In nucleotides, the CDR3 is TGCGCCAGCAGCCAAGAAGTGGGGAACCAGGATGAAAAACTGTTTTTT.

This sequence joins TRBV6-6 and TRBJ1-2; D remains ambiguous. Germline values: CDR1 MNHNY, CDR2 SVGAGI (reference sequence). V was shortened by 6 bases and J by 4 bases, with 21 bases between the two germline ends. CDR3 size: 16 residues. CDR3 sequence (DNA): TGTGCCAGCAGGCCTACGGGGTTCGAAAGCCCCTATGGCTACACCTTC. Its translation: CASRPTGFESPYGYTF.

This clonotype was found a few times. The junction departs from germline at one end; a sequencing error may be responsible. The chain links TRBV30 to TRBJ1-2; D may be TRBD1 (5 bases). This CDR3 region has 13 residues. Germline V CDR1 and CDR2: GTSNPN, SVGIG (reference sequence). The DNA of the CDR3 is TGTGTCTGGAGTACCCCCGGGGCCTATGGCTACACCTTC. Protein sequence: CVWSTPGAYGYTF.

In nucleotides, the CDR3 is TGCAGCGTTACAGGGACAAACCTCGGCGGAGAGACCCAGTACTTC. This encodes CSVTGTNLGGETQYF. The V call is TRBV29-1, the J call TRBJ2-5; the D gene is possibly TRBD1 (6 bases). Trimming removed 5 bases from V and 4 bases from J, with 20 bases in between. CDR1 SQVTM and CDR2 ANQGSEA come from the germline V gene. The length of the CDR3 is 15 residues.

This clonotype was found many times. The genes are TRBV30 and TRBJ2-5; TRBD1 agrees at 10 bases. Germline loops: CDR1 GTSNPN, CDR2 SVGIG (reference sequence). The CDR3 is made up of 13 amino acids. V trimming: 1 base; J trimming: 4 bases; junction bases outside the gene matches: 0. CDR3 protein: CAWSGDRGETQYF. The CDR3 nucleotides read TGTGCCTGGAGTGGGGACAGGGGAGAGACCCAGTACTTC.

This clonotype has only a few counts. Written as DNA, the CDR3 is TGTGCCAGCAGCATGGACAGTCTCTATGGCTACACCTTC. This gives the protein CASSMDSLYGYTF. This chain joins TRBV2 and TRBJ1-2, with D perhaps TRBD1 (6 bases). Trimming removed 6 bases at V and 4 bases at J, with 12 bases between. CDR3 length equals 13 residues. Germline V gives CDR1 SNHLY, CDR2 FYNNEI.

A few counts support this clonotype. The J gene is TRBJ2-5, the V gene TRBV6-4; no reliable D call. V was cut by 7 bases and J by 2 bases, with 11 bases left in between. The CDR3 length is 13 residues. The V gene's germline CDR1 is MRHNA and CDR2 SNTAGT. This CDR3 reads CASTRTRQETQYF. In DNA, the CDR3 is TGTGCCAGCACCCGGACCCGGCAAGAGACCCAGTACTTC.

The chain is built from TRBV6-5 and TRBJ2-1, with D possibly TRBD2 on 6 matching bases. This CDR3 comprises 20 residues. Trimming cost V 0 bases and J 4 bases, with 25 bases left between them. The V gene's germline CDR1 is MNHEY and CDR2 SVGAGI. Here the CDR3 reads CASSYSLAAGTILIYNEQFF. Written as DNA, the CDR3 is TGTGCCAGCAGTTACTCCCTGGCCGCGGGAACTATCCTTATATACAATGAGCAGTTCTTC.

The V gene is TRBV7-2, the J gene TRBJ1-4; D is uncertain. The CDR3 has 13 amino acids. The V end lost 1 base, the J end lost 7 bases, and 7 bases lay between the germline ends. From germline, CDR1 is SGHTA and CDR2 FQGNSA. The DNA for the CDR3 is TGTGCCAGCAGCTTAGAATGGTCTGAAAAACTGTTTTTT. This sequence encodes CASSLEWSEKLFF.

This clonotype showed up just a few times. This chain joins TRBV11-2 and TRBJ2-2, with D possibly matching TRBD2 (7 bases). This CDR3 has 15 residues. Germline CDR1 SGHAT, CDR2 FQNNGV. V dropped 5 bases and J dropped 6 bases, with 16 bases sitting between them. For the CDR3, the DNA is TGTGCCAGCAGCGCCAGTAGGGGGGGTCCCGGGGAGCTGTTTTTT. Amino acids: CASSASRGGPGELFF. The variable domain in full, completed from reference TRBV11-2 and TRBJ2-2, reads EAGVAQSPRYKIIEKRQSVAFWCNPISGHATLYWYQQILGQGPKLLIQFQNNGVVDDSQLPKDRFSAERLKGVDSTLKIQPAKLEDSAVYLCASSASRGGPGELFFGEGSRLTVL.

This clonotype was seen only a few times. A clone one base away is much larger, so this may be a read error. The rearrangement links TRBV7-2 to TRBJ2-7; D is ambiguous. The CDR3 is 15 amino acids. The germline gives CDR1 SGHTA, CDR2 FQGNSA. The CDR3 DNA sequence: TGTGCCGGCAGCTCCAGCACAACTCAGTCCTACGAGCAGTACTTC. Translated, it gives CAGSSSTTQSYEQYF.

CDR3 residues: CASSGTSGRAVGEQFF. CDR3 nucleotide sequence: TGTGCCAGCAGCGGGACTAGCGGGAGGGCTGTAGGTGAGCAGTTCTTC. The chain has TRBV25-1 and TRBJ2-1; 16 bases are shared with TRBD2. The CDR3 covers 16 residues. Germline V lookup: CDR1 MGHDK, CDR2 SYGVNS. Trimming took 6 bases from V and 9 from J; bases not matched to a gene: 8.

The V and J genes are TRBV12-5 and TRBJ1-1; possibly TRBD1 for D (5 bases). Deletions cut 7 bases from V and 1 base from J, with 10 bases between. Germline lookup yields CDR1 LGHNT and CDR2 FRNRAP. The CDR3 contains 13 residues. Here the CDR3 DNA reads TGTGCTAGTGTCTACGGGGGGAACACTGAAGCTTTCTTT. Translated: CASVYGGNTEAFF. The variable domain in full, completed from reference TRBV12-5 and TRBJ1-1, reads DARVTQTPRHKVTEMGQEVTMRCQPILGHNTVFWYRQTMMQGLELLAYFRNRAPLDDSGMPKDRFSAEMPDATLATLKIQPSEPRDSAVYFCASVYGGNTEAFFGQGTRLTVV.

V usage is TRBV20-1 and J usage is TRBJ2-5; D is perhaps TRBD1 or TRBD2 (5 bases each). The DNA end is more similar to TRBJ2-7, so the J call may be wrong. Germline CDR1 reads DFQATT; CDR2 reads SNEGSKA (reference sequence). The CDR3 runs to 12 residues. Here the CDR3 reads CSVPGAWYEQYF. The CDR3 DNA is TGCAGTGTCCCCGGGGCTTGGTACGAGCAGTACTTC.

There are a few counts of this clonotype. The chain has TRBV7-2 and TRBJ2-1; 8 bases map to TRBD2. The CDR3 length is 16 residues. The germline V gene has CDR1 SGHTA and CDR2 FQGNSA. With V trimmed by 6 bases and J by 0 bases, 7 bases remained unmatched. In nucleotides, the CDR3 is TGTGCCAGCAGGATAGTGGGACTAGGCTCCTACAATGAGCAGTTCTTC. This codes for CASRIVGLGSYNEQFF.